These 32 T cell receptor beta chains were all obtained from the same sample, sequenced in a study of blood T cell repertoires in COVID-19. The repertoire was sequenced with immunoSEQ multiplex PCR; TCRdb's copy has only in-frame clones and lacks some. The top ten clones hold roughly 0.94% of a sample with approximately 300,000 clones, around 85% of them seen once. The sample comprised peripheral blood. These receptor sequences come from a human donor with COVID-19, enrolled during active disease. The donor label of this sample is uncertain.

The chain employs TRBV7-2 and TRBJ2-6; 9 positions match TRBD1. The V and J ends lost 4 bases and 0 bases, in that order; junction bases with no gene match: 4. Germline loops: CDR1 SGHTA, CDR2 FQGNSA. The CDR3 is made up of 17 amino acids. CDR3 in DNA: TGTGCCAGCAGCTCCGGGACAGGGATCTCTGGGGCCAACGTCCTGACTTTC. Amino acids: CASSSGTGISGANVLTF.

This clone was seen once. This chain uses TRBV12-2 with TRBJ1-5; the DNA was not compared with TRBD1, the D call given in the table. TRBV12-2 is marked as a pseudogene. The CDR3 runs to 17 residues. CDR3 residues: CASRFWTGTVFDQPQHF. The CDR3 coding sequence is TGTGCAAGTCGCTTTTGGACCGGGACAGTCTTTGACCAGCCCCAGCATTTT.

This chain uses TRBV5-1 with TRBJ2-5, with D possibly TRBD2 on 6 matching bases. The germline CDR1 and CDR2 sequences are SGHRS and YFSETQ. The ends were cut back, 4 bases at V and 3 bases at J, with 13 bases in the middle. The CDR3 runs to 14 residues. CDR3 in DNA: TGCGCCAGCAGCCTCGGTGGAGGGGAAGAGACCCAGTACTTC. Protein: CASSLGGGEETQYF.

This clone has a single count. The CDR3 spells CASSQDRGEGLPYNEQFF. The CDR3 bases are TGTGCCAGCAGCCAAGATCGGGGGGAGGGTCTCCCCTACAATGAGCAGTTCTTC. The rearrangement links TRBV3-1 (or the pseudogene TRBV3-2) to TRBJ2-1; 7 nucleotides align to TRBD2. The germline CDR1 and CDR2 sequences are LGHDT and YNNKEL (reference sequence). After removal of 0 bases from V and 2 bases from J, the junction contained 10 bases not matched to a gene. This CDR3 is built from 18 residues.

The V call is TRBV6-5, the J call TRBJ1-2; 7 nucleotides align to TRBD1. The CDR3 has 13 amino acids. Trimming removed 8 bases from V and 5 bases from J; junction bases left unmatched: 8. CDR1 and CDR2 from the germline V gene are MNHEY and SVGAGI. CDR3 sequence: CASSETGEYGYTF. The CDR3 DNA follows: TGTGCCAGCTCCGAAACAGGGGAATATGGCTACACCTTC.

This chain uses TRBV10-3 with TRBJ1-2; 9 bases match TRBD1. Germline CDR1 reads ENHRY; CDR2 reads SYGVKD. This CDR3 has 16 residues. The trim removed 0 bases at V and 5 bases at J, leaving 7 bases unmatched. DNA for the CDR3: TGTGCCATCAGTGAGTCTGGGGACAGGGCCGGGTATGGCTACACCTTC. Its translation: CAISESGDRAGYGYTF.

The chain is built from TRBV7-3 and TRBJ2-1; D is possibly TRBD1 (6 bases). The V gene lost 5 bases and the J gene lost 0 bases, with 17 bases spanning the gap. This CDR3 has 17 residues. Germline V CDR1 and CDR2: SGHTA, FQGTGA. The DNA of the CDR3 is TGTGCCAGCAGCCCTGCCGGGACACCGTTCTCCTACAATGAGCAGTTCTTC. This gives the protein CASSPAGTPFSYNEQFF.

This clone was seen just once. The chain is built from TRBV6-1 and TRBJ1-4; D gene unclear. The CDR3 has 16 residues. Trimming removed 3 bases from V and 0 bases from J, with 11 bases in between. Per the germline V gene, CDR1 is MNHNS and CDR2 is SASEGT. Written as DNA, the CDR3 is TGTGCCAGCAGTGAGGTCCCGGTGGCAACTAATGAAAAACTGTTTTTT. Protein: CASSEVPVATNEKLFF.

This clone was seen at least ten times. The genes are TRBV20-1 and TRBJ2-1; D remains unclear. With 3 bases removed from V and 8 bases from J, the gap between germline ends came to 8 bases. Germline V CDR1 and CDR2: DFQATT, SNEGSKA (reference sequence). The CDR3 sequence is 11 residues long. The CDR3 region has the DNA TGCAGTGCTAGCCGACATTATGAGCAGTTCTTC. Translation: CSASRHYEQFF.

J is TRBJ1-1 and V is TRBV5-1, with D maybe TRBD1 (6 bases). The CDR3 covers 16 residues. Germline-derived CDR1 and CDR2 are SGHRS and YFSETQ. Between the trimmed V and J ends, which lost 2 bases and 0 bases, there was a span of 14 bases. CDR3 amino acids: CASSLGQRLMNTEAFF. As DNA, the CDR3 is TGCGCCAGCAGCTTAGGACAGCGACTCATGAACACTGAAGCTTTCTTT.

This chain links TRBV28 with TRBJ1-4, with TRBD1 identical over 7 bases. Trimming at V came to 2 bases and at J to 3 bases, leaving 6 bases not matched to a gene. The CDR3 is made up of 16 amino acids. From germline, CDR1 is MDHEN and CDR2 SYDVKM. The DNA for the CDR3 is TGTGCCAGCAGTTTAGAGGGGGCTGGTTCTAATGAAAAACTGTTTTTT. Translating gives CASSLEGAGSNEKLFF.

The chain links TRBV7-3 to TRBJ2-7; tentatively, D is TRBD2 (5 bases). Germline CDR1 SGHTA, CDR2 FQGTGA. V was pared by 0 bases and J by 4 bases, with 7 bases between. The CDR3 consists of 13 residues. CDR3 DNA: TGTGCCAGCAGCTTAACTCGGGGATACGAGCAGTACTTC. This encodes CASSLTRGYEQYF.

The chain is built from TRBV6-1 and TRBJ1-2; TRBD1 agrees at 9 bases. Looked up from germline, CDR1 is MNHNS and CDR2 is SASEGT. This CDR3 is built from 16 residues. The ends lost 1 base at V and 5 bases at J; junction bases unmatched: 8. The CDR3 DNA is TGTGCCAGCAGTGAAGGGGGGGACAGGGACTATTATGGCTACACCTTC. This sequence encodes CASSEGGDRDYYGYTF.

The chain combines TRBV5-1 with TRBJ2-2; D is uncertain. Germline lookup yields CDR1 SGHRS and CDR2 YFSETQ. The germline V and J ends were trimmed by 3 bases and 6 bases, with 15 bases remaining between them. This CDR3 region has 15 residues. In DNA form, the CDR3 reads TGCGCCAGCAGCTCTATCTTCGACTTGGCCGGGGAGCTGTTTTTT. Its protein is CASSSIFDLAGELFF.

The chain recombines TRBV5-1 with TRBJ2-2, with 10 bases matching TRBD2. Germline V CDR1 and CDR2: SGHRS, YFSETQ. This CDR3 spans 15 amino acids. The J segment lost 7 bases and the V segment lost 4 bases, leaving 7 bases of the junction unmatched. The CDR3, as DNA: TGCGCCAGCAGCCCAGGCGCTAGCGGGGGCGGGGAGCTGTTTTTT. It yields the protein CASSPGASGGGELFF.

This sequence joins TRBV25-1 and TRBJ1-2, with D possibly being TRBD1 (6 bases). The CDR3 runs to 16 residues. Trimming pared 1 base from V and 6 bases from J, leaving 18 bases between. CDR1 and CDR2 (germline): MGHDK, SYGVNS. This CDR3 reads CASSEWLAGGADGYTF. In DNA form, the CDR3 reads TGTGCCAGCAGTGAATGGCTCGCGGGGGGGGCAGATGGCTACACCTTC.

The chain links TRBV28 to TRBJ2-7; 12 positions match TRBD2. This CDR3 is 15 amino acids long. Per germline, CDR1 MDHEN and CDR2 SYDVKM. V dropped 5 bases and J dropped 5; count of bases not matched to a gene: 7. Written as DNA, the CDR3 is TGTGCCAGCAGTCATCGACTAGCGGGAGTCGACGAGCAGTACTTC. Translated: CASSHRLAGVDEQYF.

In its sample, this clone was seen a few times. The genes are TRBV10-3 and TRBJ1-6, with D perhaps matching TRBD1 (6 bases). The V end lost 7 bases, the J end lost 10 bases, and 14 bases lay between the germline ends. This CDR3 region has 13 residues. CDR1 and CDR2 from the germline V gene are ENHRY and SYGVKD. CDR3 loop: CAITLGGRSPLHF. DNA of the CDR3: TGTGCCATCACCCTTGGGGGCAGGTCACCCCTCCACTTT.

This chain joins TRBV24-1 and TRBJ2-2; 12 nucleotides line up with TRBD1. The length of the CDR3 is 14 residues. Germline-derived CDR1 and CDR2 are KGHDR and SFDVKD. With V trimmed by 9 bases and J by 3 bases, 1 base remained unmatched. In DNA form, the CDR3 reads TGTGCCACCGGGACAGGGGGCGACACCGGGGAGCTGTTTTTT. Translating gives CATGTGGDTGELFF.

The chain links TRBV5-1 to TRBJ2-1; D is possibly TRBD1 (5 bases). Germline values: CDR1 SGHRS, CDR2 YFSETQ. This CDR3 comprises 15 residues. The V gene lost 1 base and the J gene lost 5 bases, with 13 bases spanning the gap. The CDR3 region is CASSLRQGPDNEQFF. CDR3 DNA: TGCGCCAGCAGCTTGCGGCAGGGCCCTGACAATGAGCAGTTCTTC. The full variable domain, with the rest looked up from reference TRBV5-1 and TRBJ2-1, is KAGVTQTPRYLIKTRGQQVTLSCSPISGHRSVSWYQQTPGQGLQFLFEYFSETQRNKGNFPGRFSGRQFSNSRSEMNVSTLELGDSALYLCASSLRQGPDNEQFFGPGTRLTVL.

The genes are TRBV18 and TRBJ2-7; 7 bases align to TRBD1. The ends lost 4 bases at V and 5 bases at J; junction bases unmatched: 2. The length of the CDR3 is 12 residues. Germline lookup yields CDR1 KGHSH and CDR2 LQKENI. The CDR3 DNA sequence: TGTGCCAGCTCACGAGACAGGGACGAGCAGTACTTC. This encodes CASSRDRDEQYF. The complete variable domain, with remaining parts taken from reference TRBV18 and TRBJ2-7, reads NAGVMQNPRHLVRRRGQEARLRCSPMKGHSHVYWYRQLPEEGLKFMVYLQKENIIDESGMPKERFSAEFPKEGPSILRIQQVVRGDSAAYFCASSRDRDEQYFGPGTRLTVT.

This sequence joins TRBV5-1 and TRBJ2-2; tentatively, D is TRBD1 (6 bases). Germline-derived CDR1 and CDR2 are SGHRS and YFSETQ. This CDR3 is 15 amino acids long. V dropped 4 bases and J dropped 0 bases, with 10 bases sitting between them. The CDR3 reads CASSPGTSNTGELFF. The CDR3 DNA reads TGCGCCAGCAGCCCCGGGACATCGAACACCGGGGAGCTGTTTTTT.

J is TRBJ2-1 and V is TRBV24-1, with a weak D call TRBD2 (6 bases). The V end was cut by 4 bases, the J end by 8 bases, with 14 bases between. Looked up from germline, CDR1 is KGHDR and CDR2 is SFDVKD. This CDR3 spans 14 amino acids. The CDR3 DNA sequence: TGTGCCACCAGTGAGCACGGGAGCCGCGATGAGCAGTTCTTC. This translates into CATSEHGSRDEQFF.

The chain links TRBV19 to TRBJ2-1, with 13 bases identical to TRBD2. The junction had 13 bases not matched to a gene; V was cut back by 1 base and J by 7 bases. CDR1 and CDR2 (germline): LNHDA, SQIVND (reference sequence). This CDR3 is 19 amino acids long. CDR3 nucleotides: TGTGCCAGTAGTATAGCAGGACTAGCGGGAGCAACGCCGAAAAATGAGCAGTTCTTC. This gives the protein CASSIAGLAGATPKNEQFF. Supplemented by reference TRBV19 and TRBJ2-1, the full variable domain reads DGGITQSPKYLFRKEGQNVTLSCEQNLNHDAMYWYRQDPGQGLRLIYYSQIVNDFQKGDIAEGYSVSREKKESFPLTVTSAQKNPTAFYLCASSIAGLAGATPKNEQFFGPGTRLTVL.

The V call is TRBV9, the J call TRBJ2-1, with 9 nucleotides matching TRBD2. Germline loops: CDR1 SGDLS, CDR2 YYNGEE. This CDR3 is built from 16 residues. The V and J ends lost 5 bases and 8 bases, in that order; junction bases with no gene match: 14. The DNA for the CDR3 is TGTGCCAGCAGTCGACCCCTAGCGGGGATTGTCGATGAGCAGTTCTTC. This gives the protein CASSRPLAGIVDEQFF.

CDR3 loop: CASSLHLGTGHETQYF. CDR3 sequence (DNA): TGTGCCAGCAGTCTTCACCTCGGGACAGGTCATGAGACCCAGTACTTC. This sequence joins TRBV25-1 and TRBJ2-5; 8 bases fit TRBD1. The CDR3 has 16 amino acids. Trimming took 5 bases from V and 5 from J; bases not matched to a gene: 13. From germline, CDR1 is MGHDK and CDR2 SYGVNS.

This clone has more than one count but fewer than ten. The rearrangement links TRBV5-6 to TRBJ2-3; no firm D call. Between the trimmed V and J ends, which lost 0 bases and 0 bases, there was a span of 8 bases. This CDR3 has 15 amino acids. CDR1 SGHDT and CDR2 YYEEEE come from the germline V gene. This CDR3 is CASSLGLRSTDTQYF. CDR3 bases: TGTGCCAGCAGCTTGGGACTCCGGAGCACAGATACGCAGTATTTT.

A few counts support this clone. V and J are TRBV4-1 and TRBJ1-2; TRBD1 agrees at 12 bases. The germline CDR1 and CDR2 sequences are MGHRA and YSYEKL. V shed 4 bases, J shed 7 bases, and the junction held 4 bases outside the gene matches. This CDR3 is built from 14 residues. The CDR3 nucleotides are TGCGCCAGCAGCCTAGGGACAGGGGGCTCTGGCTACACCTTC. Its translation is CASSLGTGGSGYTF.

In this sample, this clone turned up once. The chain carries TRBV25-1 and TRBJ1-3; no clear D gene. Germline V gene sequence: CDR1 MGHDK, CDR2 SYGVNS. The ends were cut back, 0 bases at V and 0 bases at J, with 9 bases in the middle. This CDR3 contains 16 residues. The CDR3 bases are TGTGCCAGCAGTGAATATGGGGAGAGCTCTGGAAACACCATATATTTT. Translation: CASSEYGESSGNTIYF.

Only a few counts were recorded for this clone. V and J are TRBV2 and TRBJ1-2; D remains ambiguous. Germline V gene sequence: CDR1 SNHLY, CDR2 FYNNEI. Trimming removed 5 bases from V and 6 bases from J, with 16 bases in between. The CDR3 runs to 14 residues. In nucleotides, the CDR3 is TGTGCCAGCAGTACCCGACGGGGTGCCAATGGCTACACCTTC. Protein: CASSTRRGANGYTF.

The J gene is TRBJ1-6, the V gene TRBV7-2, with TRBD1 identical over 7 bases. Germline CDR1 SGHTA, CDR2 FQGNSA. V lost 3 bases to trimming and J lost 6 bases; unmatched junction nucleotides: 5. The CDR3 length is 15 residues. CDR3 residues: CASSLTTGTNSPLHF. The CDR3 DNA is TGTGCCAGCAGCTTGACGACAGGGACTAATTCACCCCTCCACTTT.

The rearrangement joins TRBV9 to TRBJ2-3; D remains ambiguous. In germline, CDR1 is SGDLS, CDR2 YYNGEE. The CDR3 sequence is 14 residues long. Trimming stripped 4 bases from V and 1 base from J, with 10 bases between. The CDR3 DNA is TGTGCCAGCAGCTCGCGACTGGGCACAGATACGCAGTATTTT. Amino acid sequence: CASSSRLGTDTQYF.